The 26 T cell receptor beta chains below come from one sample, sequenced in a study of blood T cell repertoires in COVID-19. Method: immunoSEQ multiplex PCR; TCRdb's copy keeps in-frame clones and lacks some. The table records more than 35,000 clones, around nine tenths of them present only once. Sequencing was carried out using peripheral blood. These receptors were collected from a human donor in a cohort sampled during active COVID-19.

The V call is TRBV30, the J call TRBJ2-7; tentative D call: TRBD1 (5 bases). The CDR3 loop spans 15 amino acids. Germline CDR1 GTSNPN, CDR2 SVGIG (reference sequence). V lost 2 bases, J lost 1 base, and 15 bases lay in between. The CDR3 reads CAWSRMAGPSYEQYF. CDR3 bases: TGTGCCTGGAGTAGAATGGCAGGGCCTTCCTACGAGCAGTACTTC.

This sequence joins TRBV5-1 and TRBJ1-2, with D possibly being TRBD1 (6 bases). V lost 0 bases, J lost 2 bases, and 8 bases lay in between. This CDR3 region has 14 residues. Germline CDR1 SGHRS, CDR2 YFSETQ. The DNA of the CDR3 is TGCGCCAGCAGCTTGGGGACAGAGAACTATGGCTACACCTTC. It yields the protein CASSLGTENYGYTF.

In its sample, this clone was seen a few times. The chain is built from TRBV28 and TRBJ2-2; D remains ambiguous. CDR1 is MDHEN, CDR2 SYDVKM, per germline. This CDR3 is 12 amino acids long. Trimming removed 3 bases from V and 4 bases from J, with 3 bases in between. For the CDR3, the DNA is TGTGCCAGCAGTTTCCGCACCGGGGAGCTGTTTTTT. It specifies CASSFRTGELFF.

The rearrangement joins TRBV30 to TRBJ2-2; 8 bases align to TRBD1. The CDR3 has 14 residues. Trimming removed 4 bases from V and 1 base from J; junction bases left unmatched: 2. Looked up from germline, CDR1 is GTSNPN and CDR2 is SVGIG (reference sequence). The CDR3 spells CAWTGTGNTGELFF. The CDR3 DNA reads TGTGCCTGGACCGGGACAGGGAACACCGGGGAGCTGTTTTTT. The complete variable domain, with remaining parts taken from reference TRBV30 and TRBJ2-2, reads SQTIHQWPATLVQPVGSPLSLECTVEGTSNPNLYWYRQAAGRGLQLLFYSVGIGQISSEVPQNLSASRPQDRQFILSSKKLLLSDSGFYLCAWTGTGNTGELFFGEGSRLTVL.

This clone has only a few counts. The CDR3 region is CASSPALAGHRGKTQYF. As DNA, the CDR3 is TGTGCCAGTAGTCCGGCCCTAGCGGGGCATAGGGGCAAGACCCAGTACTTC. The V and J genes are TRBV19 and TRBJ2-5; 9 bases align to TRBD2. The V and J ends lost 5 bases and 6 bases, in that order; junction bases with no gene match: 16. Germline V CDR1 and CDR2: LNHDA, SQIVND (reference sequence). This CDR3 has 17 residues.

CDR3: CASRGQTYEQYF. The CDR3 DNA is TGTGCCAGCAGGGGACAGACCTACGAGCAGTACTTC. The chain carries TRBV2 and TRBJ2-7, with 7 positions matching TRBD1. The CDR3 consists of 12 residues. The V segment lost 6 bases and the J segment 2 bases; nucleotides outside the gene matches: 1. Per germline, CDR1 SNHLY and CDR2 FYNNEI.

This chain connects TRBV7-2 to TRBJ2-3; the match to TRBD2 covers 8 bases. Germline V gene sequence: CDR1 SGHTA, CDR2 FQGNSA. The CDR3 length is 17 residues. V lost 3 bases and J lost 0; bases outside the gene matches: 8. CDR3 DNA: TGTGCCAGCAGCTTCATTAGCGGGATCACTAGCACAGATACGCAGTATTTT. This translates into CASSFISGITSTDTQYF.

The chain has TRBV9 and TRBJ2-1; the match to TRBD2 covers 11 bases. Germline CDR1 and CDR2: SGDLS and YYNGEE. After removal of 0 bases from V and 8 bases from J, the junction contained 7 bases not matched to a gene. The length of the CDR3 is 16 residues. The CDR3 loop reads CASSVVSSGGAYEQFF. CDR3 sequence (DNA): TGTGCCAGCAGCGTAGTGAGTAGCGGGGGGGCCTATGAGCAGTTCTTC.

The chain carries TRBV4-2 and TRBJ2-2, with D possibly being TRBD1 (6 bases). Germline CDR1 reads LGHNA; CDR2 reads YNFKEQ. Trimming removed 0 bases at V and 7 bases at J, with 12 bases between. This CDR3 spans 15 amino acids. The CDR3 DNA sequence: TGTGCCAGCAGCCAAGAACAGGGATTTAGCGGGGAGCTGTTTTTT. It translates to CASSQEQGFSGELFF.

V and J are TRBV5-1 and TRBJ2-6; 15 bases are shared with TRBD2. CDR1 is SGHRS, CDR2 YFSETQ, per germline. The CDR3 is made up of 19 amino acids. V shed 4 bases and J 5 bases; nucleotides not matched to a gene: 10. This chain's CDR3 is CASSAGLAGGPSRANVLTF. The CDR3 DNA is TGCGCCAGCAGCGCCGGACTAGCGGGGGGGCCGTCGAGGGCCAACGTCCTGACTTTC.

The genes are TRBV14 and TRBJ1-2, with 7 bases identical to TRBD1. This CDR3 region has 15 residues. Per the germline V gene, CDR1 is SGHDN and CDR2 is FVKESK. After removal of 4 bases from V and 4 bases from J, the junction contained 9 bases not matched to a gene. The CDR3 DNA reads TGTGCCAGCAGCCCACAAACAGGGGACGTCTATGGCTACACCTTC. Amino acids: CASSPQTGDVYGYTF.

The chain couples TRBV5-1 to TRBJ1-2; possible D gene TRBD1, 6 bases. Trimming took 3 bases from V and 6 from J, leaving 15 bases between them. Germline V CDR1 and CDR2: SGHRS, YFSETQ. The CDR3 contains 14 residues. In nucleotides, the CDR3 is TGCGCCAGCAGCTACGGCCAGGGGAGCAATGGCTACACCTTC. The encoded protein is CASSYGQGSNGYTF.

The V and J genes are TRBV19 and TRBJ1-5, with a possible D match to TRBD1 (6 bases). The germline gives CDR1 LNHDA, CDR2 SQIVND (reference sequence). The V and J ends lost 10 bases and 3 bases respectively, with 13 bases between them. The CDR3 is 13 residues long. Here the CDR3 reads CATARQANQPQHF. The CDR3 DNA sequence: TGTGCCACCGCCCGACAGGCCAATCAGCCCCAGCATTTT. The full variable domain, in which reference TRBV19 and TRBJ1-5 provide the parts outside the CDR3, is DGGITQSPKYLFRKEGQNVTLSCEQNLNHDAMYWYRQDPGQGLRLIYYSQIVNDFQKGDIAEGYSVSREKKESFPLTVTSAQKNPTAFYLCATARQANQPQHFGDGTRLSIL.

The table lists this clone with a count of one. The V call is TRBV13, the J call TRBJ2-5; 10 nucleotides match TRBD2. V gave up 5 bases and J gave up 1 base; unmatched junction bases: 4. The CDR3 covers 15 residues. In germline, CDR1 is PRHDT, CDR2 FYEKMQ (reference sequence). The CDR3 sequence: CASSRQRGGQETQYF. The CDR3 nucleotides read TGTGCCAGCAGCCGCCAGCGGGGGGGCCAAGAGACCCAGTACTTC. Combining the CDR3 with reference TRBV13 and TRBJ2-5 gives the whole variable domain AAGVIQSPRHLIKEKRETATLKCYPIPRHDTVYWYQQGPGQDPQFLISFYEKMQSDKGSIPDRFSAQQFSDYHSELNMSSLELGDSALYFCASSRQRGGQETQYFGPGTRLLVL.

This sequence joins TRBV6-4 and TRBJ2-6; 11 nucleotides agree with TRBD1. The junction had 5 bases not matched to a gene; V was cut back by 4 bases and J by 0 bases. Germline CDR1 MRHNA, CDR2 SNTAGT. This CDR3 comprises 18 residues. The chain's CDR3 is CASSAWGQGDSGANVLTF. In nucleotides, the CDR3 is TGTGCCAGCAGTGCCTGGGGACAGGGGGACTCTGGGGCCAACGTCCTGACTTTC.

The chain joins TRBV7-9 to TRBJ2-2, with D possibly being TRBD2 (6 bases). Trimming left V 1 base short and J 1 base short, with 13 bases between. This CDR3 has 17 residues. Germline V CDR1 and CDR2: SEHNR, FQNEAQ (reference sequence). The chain's CDR3 is CASSLVPVGLNTGELFF. The CDR3 region has the DNA TGTGCCAGCAGCTTAGTCCCCGTGGGACTGAACACCGGGGAGCTGTTTTTT.

V and J are TRBV10-3 and TRBJ2-3; a weak D match, TRBD1 (6 bases). Germline values: CDR1 ENHRY, CDR2 SYGVKD. This CDR3 spans 13 amino acids. Trimming took off 4 bases at V and 7 bases at J, with 12 bases between the two ends. CDR3 in DNA: TGTGCCATCAGTGGGACAGACGTAAATACGCAGTATTTT. Translation gives CAISGTDVNTQYF.

V and J are TRBV5-1 and TRBJ2-1, with 9 bases that match TRBD2. Looked up from germline, CDR1 is SGHRS and CDR2 is YFSETQ. Trimming at V came to 4 bases and at J to 11 bases, leaving 16 bases not matched to a gene. The CDR3 extends over 16 amino acids. This CDR3 reads CASSLPAASGVGQQFF. The CDR3 DNA is TGCGCCAGCAGCCTGCCGGCGGCTAGCGGGGTGGGACAGCAGTTCTTC.

This chain links TRBV3-1 (or the pseudogene TRBV3-2) with TRBJ2-7; 8 bases align to TRBD1. Germline CDR1 reads LGHDT; CDR2 reads YNNKEL (reference sequence). J was trimmed by 7 bases and V by 4 bases; bases with no gene match: 9. CDR3 length: 14 residues. CDR3 in amino acids: CASSLPGQVLEQYF. CDR3 coding DNA: TGTGCCAGCAGCCTCCCGGGACAGGTCCTAGAGCAGTACTTC.

In nucleotides, the CDR3 is TGTGCCAGCAGTTTCAGGGGTGACGCTGGAAACACCATATATTTT. Translated, it gives CASSFRGDAGNTIYF. This chain connects TRBV28 to TRBJ1-3; a weak D match, TRBD1 (6 bases). Germline CDR1 MDHEN, CDR2 SYDVKM. Trimming left V 3 bases short and J 2 bases short, with 11 bases between. This CDR3 has 15 residues.

The CDR3 nucleotides read TGTGCCAGCACCTCGGGGGGGGACACTACCTACGAGCAGTACTTC. Its protein is CASTSGGDTTYEQYF. J is TRBJ2-7 and V is TRBV2, with 8 bases lining up with TRBD2. There are 15 residues in the CDR3. CDR1 SNHLY and CDR2 FYNNEI come from the germline V gene. Germline trimming cut 7 bases from V and 2 bases from J; bases unmatched to any gene: 10.

The rearrangement joins TRBV10-2 to TRBJ1-5; D is possibly TRBD1 (5 bases). The CDR3 is 17 amino acids. V dropped 4 bases and J dropped 4 bases, with 20 bases sitting between them. Germline loops: CDR1 WSHSY, CDR2 SAAADI. CDR3 in amino acids: CASSALVGGTSNQPQHF. Written as DNA, the CDR3 is TGCGCCAGCAGTGCCCTCGTTGGGGGGACTTCAAATCAGCCCCAGCATTTT.

This sequence joins TRBV6-1 and TRBJ2-2; TRBD2 might be the D (5 bases). V was shortened by 4 bases and J by 6 bases, with 18 bases between the two germline ends. Per germline, CDR1 MNHNS and CDR2 SASEGT. The CDR3 runs to 16 residues. CDR3 in DNA: TGTGCCAGCAGTGCTAGCAGGAGTGTTAGGTCCGGGGAGCTGTTTTTT. Translating it yields CASSASRSVRSGELFF.

The rearrangement joins TRBV5-4 to TRBJ2-7, with D possibly matching TRBD1 (6 bases). Germline V lookup: CDR1 SGHNT, CDR2 YYREEE (reference sequence). The CDR3 extends over 13 amino acids. Trimming took 4 bases from V and 5 from J, leaving 13 bases between them. In DNA form, the CDR3 reads TGTGCCAGCAGCCCACAAGCAGGGGACGAGCAGTACTTC. Its protein is CASSPQAGDEQYF. Together with reference TRBV5-4 and TRBJ2-7, the CDR3 gives the full variable domain: ETGVTQSPTHLIKTRGQQVTLRCSSQSGHNTVSWYQQALGQGPQFIFQYYREEENGRGNFPPRFSGLQFPNYSSELNVNALELDDSALYLCASSPQAGDEQYFGPGTRLTVT.

V and J are TRBV27 and TRBJ2-2; no reliable D call. V lost 5 bases, J lost 2 bases, and 9 bases lay in between. From germline, CDR1 is MNHEY and CDR2 SMNVEV (reference sequence). The CDR3 contains 14 residues. In DNA form, the CDR3 reads TGTGCCAGCAGTCCCTCCTTAAACACCGGGGAGCTGTTTTTT. Its protein product is CASSPSLNTGELFF.

J is TRBJ2-1 and V is TRBV18; 9 nucleotides match TRBD1. V was pared by 3 bases and J by 8 bases, with 5 bases of the junction left unmatched. The CDR3 is 14 residues long. CDR1 KGHSH and CDR2 LQKENI come from the germline V gene. The CDR3 bases are TGTGCCAGCTCACCCCCGGGACAGGGTTATGAGCAGTTCTTC. It encodes CASSPPGQGYEQFF.